The clone carrying this TCR beta chain appeared once. Germline CDR1 is LGHNA and CDR2 is YSLEER. The CDR3 is made up of 17 amino acids. V shed 6 bases and J shed 0 bases, with 17 bases lying between them. Assay: immunoSEQ multiplex PCR; the TCRdb copy retains only in-frame clones and omits some. The profile covers 100,000 to 120,000 clones, with roughly 90% appearing a single time and approximately 1.4% taken by the ten largest. The data originate from a study of cytomegalovirus exposure and HLA in healthy donors. The sequencing sample was made of PBMCs. The TCR originated in a woman aged 25-40 years in good health and CMV-seropositive. The chain is built from TRBV4-3 and TRBJ2-2, with D possibly being TRBD2 (6 bases). The CDR3: CASSQRRETTNTGELFF. DNA of the CDR3: TGCGCCAGCAGTCAGCGGAGGGAGACAACGAACACCGGGGAGCTGTTTTTT.